This T cell receptor beta chain is from a study of shared clonotypes between healthy human individuals. Study-wide context: Three plates were used per donor for CD4 naive, three for CD4 memory, two for CD8 naive and one for CD8 memory.

Germline CDR1 SGHNT, CDR2 YYREEE (reference sequence). Trimming left V 1 base short and J 4 bases short, with 11 bases between. The CDR3 covers 15 residues. On sorted subsets, replicate PCRs used 150 to 250 ng DNA, or about 33,000 T cell genomes. Clones were sequenced by immunoSEQ multiplex PCR, and TCRdb holds only the in-frame ones, with some missing. The profile shows approximately 1,500,000 clones, around 97% of them singletons. This rearrangement joins TRBV5-4 to TRBJ2-2; TRBD1 might be the D (6 bases). The sample was naive CD4+ T cells sorted from blood. Subset noted: CD45RA+ positively selected. This TCR was sampled from a young man in good health. CDR3 amino acids: CASSLFQGITGELFF. The CDR3 DNA reads TGTGCCAGCAGCTTGTTCCAGGGGATCACCGGGGAGCTGTTTTTT. The full variable domain, rest sourced from reference TRBV5-4 and TRBJ2-2, is ETGVTQSPTHLIKTRGQQVTLRCSSQSGHNTVSWYQQALGQGPQFIFQYYREEENGRGNFPPRFSGLQFPNYSSELNVNALELDDSALYLCASSLFQGITGELFFGEGSRLTVL.